This is a list of T cell receptor beta chains from one sample in a study of cytomegalovirus exposure and HLA in healthy donors. Data came from immunoSEQ multiplex PCR; TCRdb stores just in-frame clones and leaves some out. The profile shows some 150,000 clones, about 78% of them singletons. The sample taken for sequencing was PBMCs. These receptors all stem from a male donor in good health and CMV-seronegative. CDR3s include the opening cysteine and the closing phenylalanine or tryptophan. Fields, in order: CDR3 protein, CDR3 DNA, clone size, J gene, D gene, V gene. The D gene is left open where the match is weak. Clone sizes are given selectively: once, few, many, or a class where the clone is expanded.

CASSMRLATGELFF | TGTGCCAGTAGTATGAGACTAGCGACCGGGGAGCTGTTTTTT | few | TRBJ2-2 | TRBD2 | TRBV19
CASSQSTTGDAEAFF | TGTGCCAGCAGCCAGTCCACCACAGGGGACGCTGAAGCTTTCTTT | - | TRBJ1-1 | TRBD1 | TRBV4-2
CASSLTSGPPTDTQYF | TGTGCCAGCAGTCTTACTAGCGGCCCTCCCACAGATACGCAGTATTTT | - | TRBJ2-3 | TRBD2 | TRBV28
CSSSFLPGLAGGTGELFF | TGTTCCAGCAGCTTCCTCCCGGGTTTAGCGGGAGGGACCGGGGAGCTGTTTTTT | - | TRBJ2-2 | TRBD2 | TRBV7-9
CASSLRTGGGEQYF | TGCGCCAGCAGCTTAAGGACGGGAGGGGGCGAGCAGTACTTC | - | TRBJ2-7 | TRBD2 | TRBV5-1
CASSRSGGAGTDTQYF | TGCGCCAGCAGCCGTAGCGGGGGGGCCGGTACAGATACGCAGTATTTT | - | TRBJ2-3 | TRBD2 | TRBV5-1
CASSLAGKDGYTF | TGTGCCAGCAGCTTGGCCGGGAAGGATGGCTACACCTTC | - | TRBJ1-2 | - | TRBV5-6
CASSSSGSLYNEQFF | TGTGCCAGCAGCTCTAGCGGGAGTCTCTACAATGAGCAGTTCTTC | - | TRBJ2-1 | TRBD2 | TRBV27
CSVDAGAGGYTF | TGCAGCGTTGATGCGGGGGCGGGTGGCTACACCTTC | few | TRBJ1-2 | - | TRBV29-1
CASTRPVTYEQYF | TGTGCCAGCACCCGCCCGGTAACCTACGAGCAGTACTTC | - | TRBJ2-7 | - | TRBV6-5
CASSLRGSTDTQYF | TGTGCCAGCAGCCTGCGGGGGAGCACAGATACGCAGTATTTT | - | TRBJ2-3 | TRBD2 | TRBV7-9
CASSQNRGIPYGYTF | TGTGCCAGCAGTCAAAACAGGGGAATCCCCTATGGCTACACCTTC | - | TRBJ1-2 | TRBD1 | TRBV7-9
CASSLNTGIRGETQYF | TGCGCCAGCAGCCTAAATACAGGGATACGAGGAGAGACCCAGTACTTC | - | TRBJ2-5 | - | TRBV4-3
CASSPRPTDTQYF | TGTGCCAGCAGTCCGCGTCCCACAGATACGCAGTATTTT | few | TRBJ2-3 | - | TRBV6-6
CAISDPGWAGNTIYF | TGTGCCATCAGTGATCCTGGCTGGGCGGGGAACACCATATATTTT | - | TRBJ1-3 | - | TRBV10-3
CASSSSADRDGEQFF | TGTGCCAGCAGCTCCTCCGCCGACAGGGACGGTGAGCAGTTCTTC | - | TRBJ2-1 | TRBD1 | TRBV7-9
CASRTSLRVTSGSSSYNEQFF | TGTGCCAGCAGAACTTCTCTCCGTGTGACTAGCGGGAGTAGTTCCTACAATGAGCAGTTCTTC | - | TRBJ2-1 | TRBD2 | TRBV6-8
CASSMDRGDTGELFF | TGTGCCAGTAGTATGGACAGGGGAGACACCGGGGAGCTGTTTTTT | - | TRBJ2-2 | TRBD1 | TRBV19
CASSLQAGSSYEQYF | TGTGCCAGCAGTTTACAGGCGGGAAGCTCCTACGAGCAGTACTTC | - | TRBJ2-7 | - | TRBV6-1
CAISESYLRDRGHGNTIYF | TGTGCCATCAGTGAGTCCTACTTAAGGGACAGGGGCCATGGAAACACCATATATTTT | - | TRBJ1-3 | TRBD1 | TRBV10-3
CASGSEAGTTDTQYF | TGTGCTAGTGGTTCAGAAGCGGGGACCACAGATACGCAGTATTTT | - | TRBJ2-3 | TRBD2 | TRBV12-5
CASSPDRGTEAFF | TGTGCCAGCAGTCCGGACAGGGGCACTGAAGCTTTCTTT | - | TRBJ1-1 | TRBD1 | TRBV2
CASSDVQGTEAFF | TGTGCCAGCAGTGACGTACAGGGGACTGAAGCTTTCTTT | - | TRBJ1-1 | TRBD1 | TRBV6-7
CASSAGVDVYEQYF | TGTGCCAGCAGTGCAGGGGTCGATGTTTACGAGCAGTACTTC | - | TRBJ2-7 | - | TRBV6-1
CASSDSEQGTQYF | TGTGCCAGCAGTGACTCAGAGCAGGGAACGCAGTATTTT | - | TRBJ2-3 | - | TRBV6-4
CASSQDKQRGGPGELFF | TGTGCCAGCAGCCAAGATAAACAGCGGGGTGGGCCCGGGGAGCTGTTTTTT | few | TRBJ2-2 | TRBD2 | TRBV4-2
CAWADRAVKLRQPQHF | TGTGCCTGGGCTGACAGGGCGGTAAAATTAAGACAGCCCCAGCATTTT | - | TRBJ1-5 | TRBD1 | TRBV30
CASSLGAGTSGGNEQFF | TGTGCCAGCAGCTTAGGGGCGGGGACTAGCGGGGGTAATGAGCAGTTCTTC | - | TRBJ2-1 | TRBD2 | TRBV7-6
CASSPESPGSGNTIYF | TGTGCCAGCTCACCAGAATCCCCAGGCTCTGGAAACACCATATATTTT | - | TRBJ1-3 | - | TRBV18
CASSAGLNGQPQHF | TGTGCCAGCTCGGCAGGGCTTAATGGTCAGCCCCAGCATTTT | - | TRBJ1-5 | - | TRBV18
CATSRGTGVRELFF | TGTGCCACCAGCAGAGGGACAGGGGTCAGGGAGCTGTTTTTT | - | TRBJ2-2 | TRBD1 | TRBV15
CASSPGTAPNYGYTF | TGCGCCAGCAGCCCCGGGACAGCCCCTAACTATGGCTACACCTTC | - | TRBJ1-2 | TRBD1 | TRBV4-3
CASSQDRRGGEKLFF | TGCGCCAGCAGCCAAGATCGCCGTGGGGGGGAAAAACTGTTTTTT | - | TRBJ1-4 | - | TRBV4-1
CASSQPGTVYEQYF | TGCGCCAGCAGCCAACCCGGGACAGTGTACGAGCAGTACTTC | - | TRBJ2-7 | TRBD1 | TRBV4-1
CASSGQISGANVLTF | TGTGCCAGCTCGGGACAAATCTCTGGGGCCAACGTCCTGACTTTC | - | TRBJ2-6 | - | TRBV2
CASSIGGENSPLHF | TGTGCCAGTAGTATAGGGGGCGAAAATTCACCCCTCCACTTT | - | TRBJ1-6 | - | TRBV19
CASSIGASGRTYEQYF | TGTGCCAGTAGTATAGGGGCTAGCGGGAGGACCTACGAGCAGTACTTC | - | TRBJ2-7 | TRBD2 | TRBV19
CASKTSGSPGETQYF | TGTGCCAGCAAGACTAGCGGGAGCCCCGGGGAGACCCAGTACTTC | - | TRBJ2-5 | TRBD2 | TRBV25-1
CSVGLRGLGGYTF | TGCAGCGTTGGGTTGCGTGGCCTAGGAGGCTACACCTTC | - | TRBJ1-2 | - | TRBV29-1
CASSLVGPTSGDTSTDTQYF | TGTGCCAGCAGCCTAGTAGGACCGACTAGCGGGGACACGAGCACAGATACGCAGTATTTT | few | TRBJ2-3 | TRBD2 | TRBV7-3
CASSLRDDYGYTF | TGTGCCAGCAGCCTGCGGGACGACTATGGCTACACCTTC | - | TRBJ1-2 | - | TRBV5-5